Shown below are 27 T cell receptor beta chains from a single sample sequenced in a study of cytomegalovirus exposure and HLA in healthy donors (dated by TCRdb to between 2016 and 2019). The protocol used for the library was the immunoSEQ multiplex PCR assay. For the multiplex PCR, a mixture combining 60 forward primers for TCR Vbeta segments and 13 reverse primers for TCR Jbeta segments was used. Imported from immuneACCESS, the table was reduced by TCRdb to in-frame sequences with V and J called. These copies leave out some clones; in studies compared against another copy, an unresolved V gene accounts for under half, and the cause of the remainder is not known. Present in this sample are 180,000 or so clones, 80% of which were seen just once. The ten largest clones add up to about 4.4% of the sample. The specimen sequenced was PBMCs. Receptor source: a woman in her fifties or sixties in good health and CMV-seropositive.

This clone was seen more than once but under ten times. The chain links TRBV5-4 to TRBJ2-1; the match to TRBD2 covers 12 bases. V shed 3 bases, J shed 5 bases, and the junction held 9 bases outside the gene matches. From germline, CDR1 is SGHNT and CDR2 YYREEE (reference sequence). CDR3 length: 17 amino acids. The CDR3 DNA is TGTGCCAGCAGCTCCCTACCTAGCGGGAGGGCCCACAATGAGCAGTTCTTC. Translating it yields CASSSLPSGRAHNEQFF.

This chain uses TRBV6-6 with TRBJ1-1; tentatively, D is TRBD1 (5 bases). Germline V gene lookup returns CDR1 MNHNY and CDR2 SVGAGI (reference sequence). The CDR3 consists of 15 residues. V was cut by 5 bases and J by 0 bases, with 13 bases left in between. Here the CDR3 DNA reads TGTGCCAGCAGTAACGCCGGGACTCTGAACACTGAAGCTTTCTTT. Translating gives CASSNAGTLNTEAFF.

Only a few counts were recorded for this clone. This chain uses TRBV5-1 with TRBJ1-5; a weak D match, TRBD1 (5 bases). Trimming took off 0 bases at V and 2 bases at J, with 12 bases between the two ends. Germline V gene sequence: CDR1 SGHRS, CDR2 YFSETQ. The CDR3 consists of 16 residues. CDR3 bases: TGCGCCAGCAGCTTGGATGCCGGGGGTGGCAATCAGCCCCAGCATTTT. It encodes CASSLDAGGGNQPQHF.

The CDR3 sequence is CAWSDPPLAGGETQYF. The CDR3 coding sequence is TGTGCCTGGAGTGACCCTCCCCTAGCGGGGGGAGAGACCCAGTACTTC. The rearrangement joins TRBV30 to TRBJ2-5, with TRBD2 matching over 11 bases. The CDR3 sequence is 16 residues long. Looked up from germline, CDR1 is GTSNPN and CDR2 is SVGIG (reference sequence). After removal of 1 base from V and 4 bases from J, the junction contained 8 bases not matched to a gene.

The chain is built from TRBV5-1 and TRBJ2-1; 7 bases fit TRBD1. The V gene's germline CDR1 is SGHRS and CDR2 YFSETQ. This CDR3 is built from 16 residues. V was pared by 1 base and J by 4 bases, with 8 bases of the junction left unmatched. The CDR3 spells CASSLRGPLTYNEQFF. The CDR3 nucleotides are TGCGCCAGCAGCTTGAGGGGGCCCCTCACGTACAATGAGCAGTTCTTC. Full variable domain (outside the CDR3, taken from reference TRBV5-1 and TRBJ2-1): KAGVTQTPRYLIKTRGQQVTLSCSPISGHRSVSWYQQTPGQGLQFLFEYFSETQRNKGNFPGRFSGRQFSNSRSEMNVSTLELGDSALYLCASSLRGPLTYNEQFFGPGTRLTVL.

The V call is TRBV6-1, the J call TRBJ1-3, with 7 bases lining up with TRBD1. The CDR3 is made up of 13 amino acids. CDR1 is MNHNS, CDR2 SASEGT, per germline. V was pared by 5 bases and J by 3 bases, with 1 base of the junction left unmatched. The CDR3 protein is CASSRDSGNTIYF. CDR3 coding DNA: TGTGCCAGCAGTCGGGACAGTGGAAACACCATATATTTT.

The V gene is TRBV19, the J gene TRBJ1-5; no reliable D call. This CDR3 comprises 12 residues. V dropped 3 bases and J dropped 8 bases, with 8 bases sitting between them. Germline values: CDR1 LNHDA, CDR2 SQIVND (reference sequence). CDR3 nucleotides: TGTGCCAGTAGTATCGGGGTGGAGCCCCAGCATTTT. Translated: CASSIGVEPQHF.

This chain links TRBV11-2 with TRBJ1-2; TRBD1 aligns across 8 bases. The germline V gene has CDR1 SGHAT and CDR2 FQNNGV. The CDR3 has 15 residues. After removal of 5 bases from V and 1 base from J, the junction contained 6 bases not matched to a gene. The CDR3 DNA is TGTGCCAGCAGCACCTTACAGGGGGATAACTATGGCTACACCTTC. The encoded protein is CASSTLQGDNYGYTF.

V gene TRBV10-3 combines with J gene TRBJ2-1; D is unresolved. Trimming shortened V by 3 bases and J by 8 bases, and 14 bases separated the two germline ends. CDR1 and CDR2 (germline): ENHRY, SYGVKD. The CDR3 runs 14 residues. As DNA, the CDR3 is TGTGCCATCAGTGATAAAATAGAGGTCGATGAGCAGTTCTTC. Its translation: CAISDKIEVDEQFF.

The chain has TRBV18 and TRBJ2-3; 8 nucleotides agree with TRBD1. Germline V gene lookup returns CDR1 KGHSH and CDR2 LQKENI. V trimming: 3 bases; J trimming: 4 bases; junction bases outside the gene matches: 3. CDR3 length: 14 amino acids. The CDR3 coding sequence is TGTGCCAGCTCACCTGGACAGGGACCAGATACGCAGTATTTT. Its translation: CASSPGQGPDTQYF.

The gene calls are TRBV28 and TRBJ2-1, with 9 positions matching TRBD2. The ends lost 5 bases at V and 5 bases at J; junction bases unmatched: 7. Germline assignment: CDR1 MDHEN and CDR2 SYDVKM. This CDR3 has 15 amino acids. The CDR3 bases are TGTGCCAGCAGTAAAGCTAGCGGGATAAACAATGAGCAGTTCTTC. Translated, it gives CASSKASGINNEQFF.

This chain joins TRBV30 and TRBJ2-7, with D possibly being TRBD1 (5 bases). CDR3 size: 16 residues. Trimming removed 3 bases from V and 4 bases from J, with 22 bases in between. The V gene's germline CDR1 is GTSNPN and CDR2 SVGIG (reference sequence). The CDR3 spells CAWRVGGKGRVYEQYF. In DNA form, the CDR3 reads TGTGCCTGGAGGGTAGGCGGAAAGGGGCGCGTTTACGAGCAGTACTTC.

The V call is TRBV2, the J call TRBJ2-2; tentatively, D is TRBD1 (5 bases). V was pared by 4 bases and J by 1 base, with 10 bases between. The CDR3 extends over 15 amino acids. Germline V CDR1 and CDR2: SNHLY, FYNNEI. CDR3 residues: CASSVGDRNTGELFF. The CDR3 coding sequence is TGTGCCAGCAGTGTCGGTGACAGGAACACCGGGGAGCTGTTTTTT.

This chain links TRBV6-1 with TRBJ2-1; D may be TRBD1 (6 bases). In germline, CDR1 is MNHNS, CDR2 SASEGT. V was shortened by 3 bases and J by 3 bases, with 15 bases between the two germline ends. The CDR3 length is 16 residues. The CDR3 bases are TGTGCCAGCAGTGAGGTAGAGGGGGTTTACTACAATGAGCAGTTCTTC. Its protein is CASSEVEGVYYNEQFF.

The chain carries TRBV4-3 and TRBJ2-1, with D perhaps matching TRBD2 (7 bases). There are 16 residues in the CDR3. Germline V gene sequence: CDR1 LGHNA, CDR2 YSLEER. Trimming removed 0 bases from V and 2 bases from J, with 11 bases in between. The CDR3 coding sequence is TGCGCCAGCAGCCAAGATGGAGGGGGGGCCTACAATGAGCAGTTCTTC. The encoded protein is CASSQDGGGAYNEQFF.

The chain joins TRBV27 to TRBJ1-1; weak D call: TRBD1 (5 bases). There are 15 residues in the CDR3. V was pared by 5 bases and J by 1 base, with 14 bases between. Germline assignment: CDR1 MNHEY and CDR2 SMNVEV (reference sequence). The CDR3 reads CASSPYDGGNTEAFF. In DNA form, the CDR3 reads TGTGCCAGCAGTCCATACGACGGGGGGAACACTGAAGCTTTCTTT.

V usage is TRBV18 and J usage is TRBJ2-7; TRBD2 aligns across 8 bases. There are 15 residues in the CDR3. From germline, CDR1 is KGHSH and CDR2 LQKENI. The junction had 6 bases not matched to a gene; V was cut back by 2 bases and J by 3 bases. For the CDR3, the DNA is TGTGCCAGCTCACCAACCCTCGGGGGGGGCTACGAGCAGTACTTC. This codes for CASSPTLGGGYEQYF.

The CDR3: CASSPPDRGFVEKLFF. For the CDR3, the DNA is TGTGCCAGCAGCCCCCCGGACAGGGGGTTTGTAGAAAAACTGTTTTTT. The V gene is TRBV7-8, the J gene TRBJ1-4; 10 bases map to TRBD1. Germline loops: CDR1 SGHVS, CDR2 FQNEAQ. CDR3 length equals 16 residues. J gave up 8 bases and V 5 bases, and 11 bases lay outside the gene matches. Together with reference TRBV7-8 and TRBJ1-4, the CDR3 gives the full variable domain: GAGVSQSPRYKVAKRGQDVALRCDPISGHVSLFWYQQALGQGPEFLTYFQNEAQLDKSGLPSDRFFAERPEGSVSTLKIQRTQQEDSAVYLCASSPPDRGFVEKLFFGSGTQLSVL.

The V and J genes are TRBV5-4 and TRBJ2-2; D remains ambiguous. The germline CDR1 and CDR2 sequences are SGHNT and YYREEE (reference sequence). The CDR3 contains 14 residues. V was shortened by 2 bases and J by 3 bases, with 8 bases between the two germline ends. DNA for the CDR3: TGTGCCAGCAGCTTCGACACGTACACCGGGGAGCTGTTTTTT. Amino acids: CASSFDTYTGELFF.

The chain couples TRBV9 to TRBJ2-1, with D possibly being TRBD2 (5 bases). The germline V and J ends were trimmed by 4 bases and 8 bases, with 19 bases remaining between them. CDR1 is SGDLS and CDR2 is YYNGEE in the germline V gene. The CDR3 is 15 amino acids. As DNA, the CDR3 is TGTGCCAGCAGCAAACGCCTAGCCCCCTTCGATGAGCAGTTCTTC. Translation: CASSKRLAPFDEQFF. The full variable domain, completed using reference TRBV9 and TRBJ2-1, is DSGVTQTPKHLITATGQRVTLRCSPRSGDLSVYWYQQSLDQGLQFLIQYYNGEERAKGNILERFSAQQFPDLHSELNLSSLELGDSALYFCASSKRLAPFDEQFFGPGTRLTVL.

The chain employs TRBV19 and TRBJ2-4; possible D gene TRBD1, 5 bases. This CDR3 spans 15 amino acids. Germline CDR1 is LNHDA and CDR2 is SQIVND (reference sequence). The V gene lost 5 bases and the J gene lost 1 base, with 12 bases spanning the gap. In nucleotides, the CDR3 is TGTGCCAGTAGTGGAACCAGGGTGGCCAAAAACATTCAGTACTTC. Encoded protein: CASSGTRVAKNIQYF.

The V gene is TRBV19, the J gene TRBJ1-1, with 7 positions matching TRBD1. The CDR3 runs to 17 residues. CDR1 LNHDA and CDR2 SQIVND come from the germline V gene (reference sequence). V was clipped by 0 bases and J by 1 base; unmatched bases: 8. Written as DNA, the CDR3 is TGTGCCAGTAGTATAGAGACAGGGAGGAGCACGAACACTGAAGCTTTCTTT. It codes for CASSIETGRSTNTEAFF.

The genes are TRBV28 and TRBJ1-1, with D perhaps TRBD1 (6 bases). Germline V gene sequence: CDR1 MDHEN, CDR2 SYDVKM. The CDR3 sequence is 15 residues long. With 3 bases removed from V and 0 bases from J, the gap between germline ends came to 11 bases. In DNA, the CDR3 is TGTGCCAGCAGTTTGTCGGACAGTATGAACACTGAAGCTTTCTTT. Translation gives CASSLSDSMNTEAFF.

V usage is TRBV4-2 and J usage is TRBJ2-7; TRBD2 matches 8 bases. The CDR3 extends over 19 amino acids. V was pared by 3 bases and J by 4 bases, with 20 bases of the junction left unmatched. Germline V lookup: CDR1 LGHNA, CDR2 YNFKEQ. The CDR3 sequence: CASSHQLGPNYSGDYEQYF. The CDR3 DNA reads TGTGCCAGCAGCCATCAATTGGGGCCCAATTATAGCGGGGATTACGAGCAGTACTTC.

The chain recombines TRBV7-3 with TRBJ2-3; TRBD2 might be the D (5 bases). The CDR3 has 15 amino acids. Trimming took 5 bases from V and 2 from J, leaving 14 bases between them. Looked up from germline, CDR1 is SGHTA and CDR2 is FQGTGA. DNA for the CDR3: TGTGCCAGCAGCCCGGGAAAAATCCTCACAGATACGCAGTATTTT. It specifies CASSPGKILTDTQYF.

This clone was counted only a few times. The gene calls are TRBV6-6 and TRBJ2-7; 9 nucleotides agree with TRBD2. Germline loops: CDR1 MNHNY, CDR2 SVGAGI (reference sequence). CDR3 length: 13 amino acids. Germline trimming cut 10 bases from V and 0 bases from J; bases unmatched to any gene: 4. CDR3: CAMSGGPSYEQYF. The CDR3 coding sequence is TGTGCCATGAGCGGGGGGCCCTCCTACGAGCAGTACTTC.

This clone was found once. V usage is TRBV7-3 and J usage is TRBJ2-3; D possibly corresponds to TRBD2 (7 bases). V was shortened by 5 bases and J by 5 bases, with 17 bases between the two germline ends. CDR3 length: 15 amino acids. Looked up from germline, CDR1 is SGHTA and CDR2 is FQGTGA. In DNA, the CDR3 is TGTGCCAGCAGCCCTAGGGGGAGGGGGGTAGATACGCAGTATTTT. It encodes CASSPRGRGVDTQYF.